Below are 30 T cell receptor beta chains sequenced from a single sample in a study of blood T cells in healthy people across ages. A J-beta primer mix and a sample-barcoded 5' primer were used in a second PCR of roughly 7 to 12 cycles. TCRdb processed the 5' RACE reads anew with MiXCR; each CDR3 protein has one entry. The sample consists of around 800,000 distinct CDR3 sequences, roughly 50% of them appearing once. The sample taken for sequencing was blood. These receptors were taken from an elderly man in good health.

The chain recombines TRBV6-1 with TRBJ2-7; 11 bases match TRBD2. J was trimmed by 3 bases and V by 5 bases; bases with no gene match: 6. This CDR3 spans 15 amino acids. Germline V gene sequence: CDR1 MNHNS, CDR2 SASEGT. The CDR3 sequence is CASSHVAGGSYEQYF. The CDR3 DNA is TGTGCCAGCAGTCATGTAGCGGGAGGGAGCTACGAGCAGTACTTC.

The J gene is TRBJ2-7, the V gene TRBV3-1; perhaps TRBD1 as D (6 bases). This CDR3 has 12 amino acids. Germline-derived CDR1 and CDR2 are LGHDT and YNNKEL (reference sequence). Trimming pared 8 bases from V and 5 bases from J, leaving 13 bases between. The DNA of the CDR3 is TGTGCCAGCGGGGATTGGGGGCACGAGCAGTACTTC. This gives the protein CASGDWGHEQYF.

This clonotype was detected only a few times. The gene calls are TRBV7-2 and TRBJ2-1, with D perhaps TRBD2 (6 bases). V was cut by 8 bases and J by 7 bases, with 21 bases left in between. Germline V CDR1 and CDR2: SGHTA, FQGNSA. The CDR3 spans 15 residues. The CDR3 here is CASSIIGGVKNEQFF. In DNA form, the CDR3 reads TGTGCCAGCTCTATAATCGGCGGGGTCAAGAATGAGCAGTTCTTC.

CDR3 bases: TGTGCCAGAGACACTAACTATGGCTACACCTTC. Its translation: CARDTNYGYTF. The chain employs TRBV30 and TRBJ1-2; D remains ambiguous. V dropped 8 bases and J dropped 0 bases, with 7 bases sitting between them. Germline V gene data show CDR1 as GTSNPN and CDR2 as SVGIG (reference sequence). The CDR3 consists of 11 residues.

V and J are TRBV7-9 and TRBJ2-5; perhaps TRBD2 as D (6 bases). V was cut by 7 bases and J by 13 bases, with 19 bases left in between. There are 12 residues in the CDR3. Germline CDR1 is SEHNR and CDR2 is FQNEAQ (reference sequence). The DNA of the CDR3 is TGTGCCAGCAAAGTGACTAGTTCTCGTATGTACTTC. This sequence encodes CASKVTSSRMYF.

This clonotype was observed a handful of times. This sequence joins TRBV5-1 and TRBJ2-6; D not resolved. CDR3 length equals 15 residues. Germline CDR1 and CDR2: SGHRS and YFSETQ. Between the trimmed V and J ends, which lost 4 bases and 0 bases, there was a span of 8 bases. This chain's CDR3 is CASSLGPSGANVLTF. DNA of the CDR3: TGCGCCAGCAGCCTCGGACCCTCTGGGGCCAACGTCCTGACTTTC.

The chain combines TRBV29-1 with TRBJ2-7; the D gene is possibly TRBD2 (6 bases). Looked up from germline, CDR1 is SQVTM and CDR2 is ANQGSEA. V was trimmed by 5 bases and J by 3 bases, leaving 11 bases between them. The CDR3 spans 12 residues. CDR3 DNA: TGCAGCGTTATAGCGGAAAGCTACGAGCAGTACTTC. Translation: CSVIAESYEQYF.

The table lists this clonotype with many counts. The chain has TRBV20-1 and TRBJ2-4; D is ambiguous. The CDR3 length is 14 residues. Germline CDR1 reads DFQATT; CDR2 reads SNEGSKA (reference sequence). V gave up 3 bases and J gave up 0 bases, with 9 bases separating them. The chain's CDR3 is CSARAGLAKNIQYF. The CDR3 DNA is TGCAGTGCTAGGGCAGGATTAGCCAAAAACATTCAGTACTTC.

V and J are TRBV10-3 and TRBJ2-1, with D tentatively TRBD1 (6 bases). CDR1 and CDR2 (germline): ENHRY, SYGVKD. The CDR3 covers 14 residues. Trimming took off 7 bases at V and 4 bases at J, with 14 bases between the two ends. The CDR3 coding sequence is TGTGCCATCATCGTAGGGGGTTCTTACAATGAGCAGTTCTTC. It is translated as CAIIVGGSYNEQFF.

This clonotype was found a few times. This chain links TRBV9 with TRBJ2-7; maybe TRBD2 (7 bases). The V gene's germline CDR1 is SGDLS and CDR2 YYNGEE. The CDR3 consists of 15 residues. V was cut by 4 bases and J by 2 bases, with 16 bases left in between. DNA of the CDR3: TGTGCCAGCAGCCCCAGCGCGGGGGCGGCCTACGAGCAGTACTTC. Translating gives CASSPSAGAAYEQYF.

The chain recombines TRBV7-8 with TRBJ1-4; D gene uncertain. Trimming removed 2 bases at V and 9 bases at J, with 4 bases between. The CDR3 spans 11 residues. The germline V gene has CDR1 SGHVS and CDR2 FQNEAQ. As DNA, the CDR3 is TGTGCCAGCAGCTTATCCCAAAAACTGTTTTTT. Translated: CASSLSQKLFF.

The gene calls are TRBV28 and TRBJ2-7; D is perhaps TRBD2 (6 bases). CDR1 and CDR2 from the germline V gene are MDHEN and SYDVKM. Trimming shortened V by 4 bases and J by 6 bases, and 16 bases separated the two germline ends. The CDR3 covers 14 residues. CDR3 sequence (DNA): TGTGCCAGCAGTTCCGGGACTCCCGAACGCGAGCAGTACTTC. It yields the protein CASSSGTPEREQYF.

V and J are TRBV20-1 and TRBJ1-5; maybe TRBD1 (5 bases). V lost 1 base and J lost 2, with 12 bases in between. Germline V gene lookup returns CDR1 DFQATT and CDR2 SNEGSKA (reference sequence). CDR3 length: 15 residues. The CDR3 DNA reads as TGCAGTGCTAGAGTGGGGGGAATGGGCAATCAGCCCCAGCATTTT. This translates into CSARVGGMGNQPQHF.

The rearrangement uses TRBV20-1 and TRBJ1-4; D unresolved. V was pared by 0 bases and J by 3 bases, with 11 bases between. Germline CDR1 and CDR2: DFQATT and SNEGSKA (reference sequence). This CDR3 spans 15 amino acids. The CDR3 is CSARDRGRSNEKLFF. CDR3 bases: TGCAGTGCTAGAGATCGGGGTCGCTCTAATGAAAAACTGTTTTTT.

V usage is TRBV28 and J usage is TRBJ2-1; D call uncertain. Trimming removed 5 bases at V and 6 bases at J, with 14 bases between. There are 14 residues in the CDR3. The germline V gene has CDR1 MDHEN and CDR2 SYDVKM. CDR3 amino acids: CASSPTYASNEQFF. In nucleotides, the CDR3 is TGTGCCAGCAGTCCCACGTACGCGTCCAATGAGCAGTTCTTC.

The V call is TRBV30, the J call TRBJ1-2, with 7 bases that match TRBD1. Trimming at V came to 7 bases and at J to 2 bases, leaving 1 base not matched to a gene. The CDR3 consists of 11 residues. Germline V lookup: CDR1 GTSNPN, CDR2 SVGIG (reference sequence). CDR3 sequence: CALTGNYGYTF. The CDR3 DNA is TGTGCCTTGACAGGGAACTATGGCTACACCTTC.

This clonotype came up many times. V usage is TRBV14 and J usage is TRBJ2-7, with TRBD1 as a possible D gene (6 bases). V lost 0 bases and J lost 2, with 11 bases in between. In germline, CDR1 is SGHDN, CDR2 FVKESK. The length of the CDR3 is 15 residues. The chain's CDR3 is CASSQDLDRTYEQYF. The CDR3 nucleotides read TGTGCCAGCAGCCAAGATCTCGACAGGACCTACGAGCAGTACTTC.

This clonotype was observed many times. The chain uses TRBV11-2 and TRBJ2-1, with 8 bases lining up with TRBD2. The J segment lost 6 bases and the V segment lost 5 bases, leaving 12 bases of the junction unmatched. Per the germline V gene, CDR1 is SGHAT and CDR2 is FQNNGV. The CDR3 has 16 residues. In DNA form, the CDR3 reads TGTGCCAGCAGCCTGAGACGGACTAGCAGTCTCAATGAGCAGTTCTTC. Encoded protein: CASSLRRTSSLNEQFF.

This sequence joins TRBV6-1 and TRBJ2-5, with TRBD2 matching over 11 bases. Trimming took 3 bases from V and 4 from J; bases not matched to a gene: 4. Per the germline V gene, CDR1 is MNHNS and CDR2 is SASEGT. The CDR3 sequence is 15 residues long. CDR3 region: CASSDLTSGTETQYF. The CDR3 region has the DNA TGTGCCAGCAGTGACTTGACTAGCGGGACAGAGACCCAGTACTTC.

The DNA for the CDR3 is TGCGCCAGCAGCCGGACAGGGGAGAACACTGAAGCTTTCTTT. Amino acid sequence: CASSRTGENTEAFF. V usage is TRBV5-1 and J usage is TRBJ1-1; TRBD1 agrees at 9 bases. Looked up from germline, CDR1 is SGHRS and CDR2 is YFSETQ. This CDR3 spans 14 amino acids. The trim removed 4 bases at V and 1 base at J, leaving 2 bases unmatched.

The chain carries TRBV6-5 and TRBJ2-7; D not resolved. Trimming took 5 bases from V and 2 from J, leaving 13 bases between them. This CDR3 spans 14 amino acids. Per the germline V gene, CDR1 is MNHEY and CDR2 is SVGAGI. CDR3 loop: CASSTTDNTYEQYF. The DNA of the CDR3 is TGTGCCAGCAGTACCACCGACAACACCTACGAGCAGTACTTC.

The chain has TRBV18 and TRBJ2-5; the match to TRBD2 covers 10 bases. The CDR3 is 15 amino acids. Germline V gene data show CDR1 as KGHSH and CDR2 as LQKENI. The V and J ends lost 6 bases and 3 bases, in that order; junction bases with no gene match: 7. CDR3 region: CASSPSGSPEETQYF. For the CDR3, the DNA is TGTGCCAGCTCGCCTAGCGGGAGTCCCGAAGAGACCCAGTACTTC.

The chain recombines TRBV12-3 or TRBV12-4 with TRBJ1-2; D remains unclear. The CDR3 length is 14 residues. Trimming pared 4 bases from V and 6 bases from J, leaving 15 bases between. This CDR3 is CASSSYWAPNGYTF. CDR3 nucleotides: TGTGCCAGCAGTTCATATTGGGCTCCGAATGGCTACACCTTC.

The DNA for the CDR3 is TGTGCCAGCAGCCCGGCGTTCTCCTACGAGCAGTACTTC. Residues: CASSPAFSYEQYF. This sequence joins TRBV6-6 and TRBJ2-7; D is unresolved. Between the trimmed V and J ends, which lost 6 bases and 0 bases, there was a span of 9 bases. The CDR3 contains 13 residues. Germline lookup yields CDR1 MNHNY and CDR2 SVGAGI (reference sequence).

In its sample, this clonotype was seen a few times. The chain carries TRBV5-1 and TRBJ2-1; D is perhaps TRBD1 or TRBD2 (5 bases each). The CDR3 length is 15 residues. Germline assignment: CDR1 SGHRS and CDR2 YFSETQ. V lost 0 bases, J lost 8 bases, and 15 bases lay in between. CDR3 bases: TGCGCCAGCAGCTTGGGACCGGGGCTCATTGATGAGCAGTTCTTC. Its protein is CASSLGPGLIDEQFF.

This clonotype was seen a few times. The rearrangement uses TRBV5-1 and TRBJ2-4; unclear D gene. Gene TRBJ2-7 matches the end of the DNA better, so the J call may be wrong. Germline lookup yields CDR1 SGHRS and CDR2 YFSETQ. The CDR3 consists of 14 residues. CDR3 DNA: TGCGCCAGCAGCAACGCCGGGCCAACTGGCGAGCAGTACTTC. It translates to CASSNAGPTGEQYF.

This chain links TRBV28 with TRBJ2-4; unclear D gene. This CDR3 has 14 residues. Trimming stripped 5 bases from V and 6 bases from J, with 14 bases between. CDR1 and CDR2 from the germline V gene are MDHEN and SYDVKM. CDR3 in amino acids: CASSVPLSRNIQYF. For the CDR3, the DNA is TGTGCCAGCAGTGTCCCCCTCTCTAGAAACATTCAGTACTTC. Combining the CDR3 with reference TRBV28 and TRBJ2-4 gives the whole variable domain DVKVTQSSRYLVKRTGEKVFLECVQDMDHENMFWYRQDPGLGLRLIYFSYDVKMKEKGDIPEGYSVSREKKERFSLILESASTNQTSMYLCASSVPLSRNIQYFGAGTRLSVL.

The chain joins TRBV19 to TRBJ2-4; D gene uncertain. Trimming took 5 bases from V and 3 from J, leaving 17 bases between them. From germline, CDR1 is LNHDA and CDR2 SQIVND (reference sequence). This CDR3 contains 16 residues. The CDR3: CASSPGRNLGKNIQYF. The CDR3 DNA follows: TGTGCCAGTAGTCCCGGACGAAACCTGGGCAAAAACATTCAGTACTTC.

The chain uses TRBV4-1 and TRBJ2-2, with no clear D. This CDR3 spans 16 amino acids. Per germline, CDR1 MGHRA and CDR2 YSYEKL. V lost 4 bases and J 0 bases, leaving 12 bases between the germline ends. CDR3 sequence (DNA): TGCGCCAGCAGCCTAATAATAGCCTCGAACACCGGGGAGCTGTTTTTT. Its translation: CASSLIIASNTGELFF.

V is TRBV5-1 and J is TRBJ2-7; D is unclear. The CDR3 consists of 16 residues. V was trimmed by 5 bases and J by 0 bases, leaving 18 bases between them. The germline CDR1 and CDR2 sequences are SGHRS and YFSETQ. This chain's CDR3 is CASRNALSDRSYEQYF. As DNA, the CDR3 is TGCGCCAGCAGGAACGCCCTCTCGGATCGCTCCTACGAGCAGTACTTC. The full variable domain, with the rest looked up from reference TRBV5-1 and TRBJ2-7, is KAGVTQTPRYLIKTRGQQVTLSCSPISGHRSVSWYQQTPGQGLQFLFEYFSETQRNKGNFPGRFSGRQFSNSRSEMNVSTLELGDSALYLCASRNALSDRSYEQYFGPGTRLTVT.